This TCR beta chain was observed in a study of T cells in Graves' hyperthyroidism and ophthalmopathy. Study observations and caveats: From stable hyperthyroidism, ophthalmopathy was separated by a 13 V-J model.

Researchers took RNA transcripts and amplified the TCR beta CDR3 regions from them. The HTBI primer set was used in a first-round RT-PCR of the TCR CDR3. TCRdb ran MiXCR on the multiplex PCR reads and lists one entry per CDR3 protein. The table lists approximately 95,000 distinct CDR3 sequences, roughly 39% of them singletons. Stable Graves' hyperthyroidism denoted no ophthalmopathy progression over 18 months. This clonotype appeared many times. No antigen is known for it. The V end was cut by 5 bases, the J end by 1 base, with 9 bases between. The germline CDR1 and CDR2 sequences are MNHEY and SMNVEV (reference sequence). CDR3 length equals 13 residues.

Sequenced material: peripheral blood or thyroid tissue (not recorded which). The origin of this receptor is a woman in her twenties or thirties with Graves' hyperthyroidism. The chain links TRBV27 to TRBJ2-7, with D hard to call. The CDR3 protein is CASSLRESYEQYF. The CDR3 DNA is TGTGCCAGCAGTCTCAGAGAGTCCTACGAGCAGTACTTC.